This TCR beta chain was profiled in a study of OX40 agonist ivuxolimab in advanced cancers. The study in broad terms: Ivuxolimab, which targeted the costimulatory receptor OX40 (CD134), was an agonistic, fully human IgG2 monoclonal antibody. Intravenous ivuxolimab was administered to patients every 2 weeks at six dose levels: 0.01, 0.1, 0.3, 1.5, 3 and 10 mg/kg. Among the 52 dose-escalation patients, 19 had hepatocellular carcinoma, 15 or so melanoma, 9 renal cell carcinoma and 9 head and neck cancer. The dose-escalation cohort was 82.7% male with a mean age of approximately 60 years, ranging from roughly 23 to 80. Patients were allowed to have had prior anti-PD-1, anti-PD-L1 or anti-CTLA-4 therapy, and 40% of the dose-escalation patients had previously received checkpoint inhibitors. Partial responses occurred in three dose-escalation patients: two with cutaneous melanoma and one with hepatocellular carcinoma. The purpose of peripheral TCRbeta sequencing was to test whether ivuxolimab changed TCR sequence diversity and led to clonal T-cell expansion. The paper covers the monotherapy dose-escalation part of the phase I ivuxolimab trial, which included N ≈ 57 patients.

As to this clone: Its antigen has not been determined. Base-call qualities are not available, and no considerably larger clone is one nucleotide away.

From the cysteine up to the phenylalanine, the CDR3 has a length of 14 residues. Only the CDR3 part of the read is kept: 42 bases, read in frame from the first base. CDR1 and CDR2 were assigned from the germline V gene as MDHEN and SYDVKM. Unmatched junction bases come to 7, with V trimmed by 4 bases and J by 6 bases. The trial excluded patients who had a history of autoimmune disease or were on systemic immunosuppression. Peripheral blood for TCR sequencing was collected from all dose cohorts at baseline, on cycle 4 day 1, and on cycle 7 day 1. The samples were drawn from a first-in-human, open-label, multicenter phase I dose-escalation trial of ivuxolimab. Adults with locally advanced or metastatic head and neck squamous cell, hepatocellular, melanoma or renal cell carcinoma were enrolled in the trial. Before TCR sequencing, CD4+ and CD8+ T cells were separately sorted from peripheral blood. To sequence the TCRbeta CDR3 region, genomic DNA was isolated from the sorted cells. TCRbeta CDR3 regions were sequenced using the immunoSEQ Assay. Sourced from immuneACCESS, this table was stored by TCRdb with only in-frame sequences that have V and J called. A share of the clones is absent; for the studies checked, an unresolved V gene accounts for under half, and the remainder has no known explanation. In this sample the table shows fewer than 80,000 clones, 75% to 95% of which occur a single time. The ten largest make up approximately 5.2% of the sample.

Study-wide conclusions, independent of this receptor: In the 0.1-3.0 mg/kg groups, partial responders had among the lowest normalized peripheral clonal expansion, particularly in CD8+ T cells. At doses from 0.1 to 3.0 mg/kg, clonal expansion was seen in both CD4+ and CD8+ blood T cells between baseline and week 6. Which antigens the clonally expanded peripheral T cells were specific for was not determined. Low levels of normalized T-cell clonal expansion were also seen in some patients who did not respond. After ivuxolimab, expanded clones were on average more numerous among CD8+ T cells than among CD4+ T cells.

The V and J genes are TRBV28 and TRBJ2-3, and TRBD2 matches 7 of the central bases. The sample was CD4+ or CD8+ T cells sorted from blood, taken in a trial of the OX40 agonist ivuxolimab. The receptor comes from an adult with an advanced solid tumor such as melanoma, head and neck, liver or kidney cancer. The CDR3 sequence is CASSSPGLSDTQYF. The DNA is TGTGCCAGCAGTTCCCCGGGACTATCCGATACGCAGTATTTT.